These T cell receptor beta chains were read from a single sample in a study of cytomegalovirus exposure and HLA in healthy donors. Only in-frame clones appear in the TCRdb table, and some are missing; sequencing was by immunoSEQ multiplex PCR. Of around 100,000 clones listed, 70% are singletons. Sequencing used PBMCs. The receptors were gathered from a man between 35 and 55 years old in good health and CMV-seropositive. The conserved cysteine and the conserved F or W are not part of the CDR3 here. Each record gives: V gene, CDR3 protein.

V: TRBV29-1
CDR3: SVEINRGPGANVLT

V: TRBV7-6
CDR3: ASSFGPEGRTGELF

V: TRBV7-9
CDR3: ASRHTRDSNTEAF

V: TRBV7-8
CDR3: ASSLSSGEMIPEAF

V: TRBV7-8
CDR3: ASSLAWSDWEQF

V: TRBV27
CDR3: ASSFLQGARGYT

V: TRBV5-1
CDR3: ASSLAFQETQY

V: TRBV7-3
CDR3: ASSLTGLAGVAEQF

V: TRBV27
CDR3: ASSLSRNQETQY

V: TRBV7-9
CDR3: ASSPEGSGRGNEQF

V: TRBV6-5
CDR3: ASSLDMGGYT

V: TRBV4-3
CDR3: ASSQGLAVSYEQY

V: TRBV10-1
CDR3: ASSQGEGYEQY

V: TRBV7-2
CDR3: ASSRGTQGYEQY

V: TRBV7-3
CDR3: ASSPGAGANYGYT

V: TRBV28
CDR3: ASREGQETQY

V: TRBV13
CDR3: ASSSGLADTGELF

V: TRBV4-2
CDR3: ASSQEAMGQGGQPQH

V: TRBV2
CDR3: ASRRGLAEYNEQF

V: TRBV28
CDR3: ASSPPGLAVGGELF

V: TRBV6-1
CDR3: ASSGDRGGPETQY

V: TRBV2
CDR3: AGSGTAIQETQY

V: TRBV2
CDR3: ASSKRGQGALSNQPQH

V: TRBV19
CDR3: ASSIGGRGTGELF

V: TRBV7-6
CDR3: ASSLEGQYTDTQY

V: TRBV29-1
CDR3: SATGWDTQY

V: TRBV5-4
CDR3: ASSLALGDFYEQY

V: TRBV4-3
CDR3: ASSQIGDEIQY

V: TRBV5-1
CDR3: ASSPLGFIQNTEAF

V: TRBV5-8
CDR3: ASSLGTSGSKVNTQY

V: TRBV6-5
CDR3: ASMGGEGYT

V: TRBV9
CDR3: ASSEEQLAGSSTDTQY

V: TRBV7-3
CDR3: ASSPGLGGTGELF

V: TRBV4-2
CDR3: ASSQESGDNEQF

V: TRBV28
CDR3: ASSLNSGPNQPQH

V: TRBV6-1
CDR3: ASSAQKGQGYEQY

V: TRBV7-6
CDR3: AIIRRNEQF

V: TRBV6-1
CDR3: ASTTGDLGRTEAF

V: TRBV7-8
CDR3: ASSGLAGGETQY

V: TRBV5-1
CDR3: ASSLGAGVLLDTQY

V: TRBV5-5
CDR3: ASSPLDRVSVRYNEQF

V: TRBV7-3
CDR3: ASSLNGGSETQY

V: TRBV7-6
CDR3: ASPSLGGVGNMNTEAF

V: TRBV4-3
CDR3: ASSQDTSGTSYEQY

V: TRBV9
CDR3: ASSRGANTDTQY

V: TRBV30
CDR3: ATGGANTGELF

V: TRBV4-2
CDR3: ASSLEDRGLAGNTIY

V: TRBV27
CDR3: ASRLTGVHQPQH

V: TRBV10-3
CDR3: AISESSGQLGYNEQF

V: TRBV7-8
CDR3: ASSPLDRTRFEQY

V: TRBV5-1
CDR3: ASSLVPGLTSYNEQF

V: TRBV6-1
CDR3: ASRPVANTGELF